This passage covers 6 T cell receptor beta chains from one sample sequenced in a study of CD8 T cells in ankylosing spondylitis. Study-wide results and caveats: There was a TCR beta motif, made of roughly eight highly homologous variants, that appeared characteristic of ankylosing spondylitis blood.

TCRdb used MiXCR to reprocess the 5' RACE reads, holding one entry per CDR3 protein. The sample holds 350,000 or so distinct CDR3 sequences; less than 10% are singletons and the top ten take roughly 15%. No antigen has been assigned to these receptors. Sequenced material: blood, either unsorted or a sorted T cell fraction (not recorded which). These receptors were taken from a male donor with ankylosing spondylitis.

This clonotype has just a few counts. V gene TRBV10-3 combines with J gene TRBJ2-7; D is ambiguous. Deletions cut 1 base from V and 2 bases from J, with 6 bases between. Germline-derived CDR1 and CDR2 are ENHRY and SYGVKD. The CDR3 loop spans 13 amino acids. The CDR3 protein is CAISELGPYEQYF. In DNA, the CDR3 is TGTGCCATCAGTGAGTTGGGTCCCTACGAGCAGTACTTC.

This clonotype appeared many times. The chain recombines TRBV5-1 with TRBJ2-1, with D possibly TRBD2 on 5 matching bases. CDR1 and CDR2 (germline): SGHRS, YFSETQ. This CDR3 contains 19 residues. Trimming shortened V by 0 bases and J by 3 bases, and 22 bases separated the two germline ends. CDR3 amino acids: CASSLAVNSGRLIYNEQFF. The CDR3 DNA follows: TGCGCCAGCAGCTTGGCAGTGAACAGCGGCCGTCTCATCTACAATGAGCAGTTCTTC.

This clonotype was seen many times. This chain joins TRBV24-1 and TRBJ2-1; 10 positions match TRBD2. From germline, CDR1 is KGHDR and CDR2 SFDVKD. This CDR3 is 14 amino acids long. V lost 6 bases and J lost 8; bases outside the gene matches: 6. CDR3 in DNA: TGTGCCACCAGTCGTCTAGCGGGAGACGATGAGCAGTTCTTC. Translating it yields CATSRLAGDDEQFF.

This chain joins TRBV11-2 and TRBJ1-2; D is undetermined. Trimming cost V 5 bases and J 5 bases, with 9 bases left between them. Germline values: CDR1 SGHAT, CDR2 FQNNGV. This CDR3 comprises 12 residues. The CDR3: CASSNSLYGYTF. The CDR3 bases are TGTGCCAGCAGCAACAGTCTGTATGGCTACACCTTC. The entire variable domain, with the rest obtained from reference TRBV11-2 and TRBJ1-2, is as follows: EAGVAQSPRYKIIEKRQSVAFWCNPISGHATLYWYQQILGQGPKLLIQFQNNGVVDDSQLPKDRFSAERLKGVDSTLKIQPAKLEDSAVYLCASSNSLYGYTFGSGTRLTVV.

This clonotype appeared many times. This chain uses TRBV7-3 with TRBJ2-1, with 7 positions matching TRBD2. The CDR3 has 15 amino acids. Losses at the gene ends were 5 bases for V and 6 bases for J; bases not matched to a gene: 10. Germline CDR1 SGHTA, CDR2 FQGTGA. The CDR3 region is CASSLGQGGSNEQFF. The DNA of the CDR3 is TGTGCCAGCAGCCTAGGGCAGGGAGGGAGCAATGAGCAGTTCTTC.

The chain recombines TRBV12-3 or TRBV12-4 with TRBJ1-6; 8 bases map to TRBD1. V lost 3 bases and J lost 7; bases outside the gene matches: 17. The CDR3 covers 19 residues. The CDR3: CASSLIAGGLQGVNSPLHF. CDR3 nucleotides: TGTGCCAGCAGTTTGATTGCGGGGGGCTTACAGGGGGTAAATTCACCCCTCCACTTT.